These 27 T cell receptor beta chains originate from one sample sequenced in a study of blood T cell repertoires in COVID-19. Sequencing was performed with immunoSEQ multiplex PCR; in TCRdb, only in-frame clones are kept and a portion is missing. The sample lists approximately 40,000 clones; about 88% were seen once. Sequencing used peripheral blood. The receptors shown here come from a man aged 50-60 years in a cohort sampled during active COVID-19.

J is TRBJ1-1 and V is TRBV16; D possibly corresponds to TRBD1 (6 bases). Germline values: CDR1 KGHSY, CDR2 FQNENV. This CDR3 is 13 amino acids long. Deletions cut 1 base from V and 5 bases from J, with 8 bases between. CDR3 sequence reads: CASSQLQGTEAFF. Written as DNA, the CDR3 is TGTGCCAGCAGCCAATTACAGGGAACTGAAGCTTTCTTT.

The chain has TRBV5-6 and TRBJ2-4, with 14 bases fitting TRBD2. With V trimmed by 3 bases and J by 1 base, 9 bases remained unmatched. The CDR3 loop spans 19 amino acids. Germline-derived CDR1 and CDR2 are SGHDT and YYEEEE. The chain's CDR3 is CASSSPGLAGVGAKNIQYF. CDR3 coding DNA: TGTGCCAGCAGCTCCCCGGGACTAGCGGGAGTCGGGGCCAAAAACATTCAGTACTTC. Together with reference TRBV5-6 and TRBJ2-4, the CDR3 gives the full variable domain: DAGVTQSPTHLIKTRGQQVTLRCSPKSGHDTVSWYQQALGQGPQFIFQYYEEEERQRGNFPDRFSGHQFPNYSSELNVNALLLGDSALYLCASSSPGLAGVGAKNIQYFGAGTRLSVL.

The chain links TRBV7-2 to TRBJ2-1; D possibly corresponds to TRBD2 (7 bases). The CDR3 extends over 13 amino acids. With 1 base removed from V and 15 bases from J, the gap between germline ends came to 16 bases. CDR1 is SGHTA and CDR2 is FQGNSA in the germline V gene. CDR3 nucleotide sequence: TGTGCCAGCAGCTTAGGGGGAGGGGGTTTTTGGTTCTTC. It specifies CASSLGGGGFWFF.

This chain connects TRBV5-8 to TRBJ2-5, with 13 nucleotides matching TRBD2. The CDR3 has 16 residues. The J segment lost 0 bases and the V segment lost 3 bases, leaving 2 bases of the junction unmatched. Germline V gene sequence: CDR1 SGHTS, CDR2 YDEGEE. CDR3 in DNA: TGTGCCAGCAGCTGGGGGACTAGCGGGGACCAAGAGACCCAGTACTTC. Translation gives CASSWGTSGDQETQYF.

This chain links TRBV7-9 with TRBJ2-5; D possibly corresponds to TRBD2 (5 bases). In germline, CDR1 is SEHNR, CDR2 FQNEAQ (reference sequence). The CDR3 spans 13 residues. Trimming took 3 bases from V and 0 from J, leaving 5 bases between them. CDR3 sequence: CASSLRDQETQYF. The CDR3 nucleotides read TGTGCCAGCAGCTTGAGGGACCAAGAGACCCAGTACTTC.

The chain recombines TRBV25-1 with TRBJ2-7, with D tentatively TRBD1 (5 bases). The CDR3 has 12 residues. Germline values: CDR1 MGHDK, CDR2 SYGVNS. Deletions cut 5 bases from V and 6 bases from J, with 11 bases between. The DNA for the CDR3 is TGTGCCAGCAGTACCCCAAGGGGCGAGCAGTACTTC. As protein: CASSTPRGEQYF.

A few counts support this clone. CDR3 DNA: TGTGCTAGTGGTTCTACGGAAGCTTTCTTT. Amino acid sequence: CASGSTEAFF. The chain links TRBV12-5 to TRBJ1-1, with unresolved D. The CDR3 has 10 residues. CDR1 and CDR2 (germline): LGHNT, FRNRAP. V gave up 4 bases and J gave up 8 bases, with 5 bases separating them.

The V call is TRBV4-1, the J call TRBJ1-3; a possible D gene is TRBD1 (6 bases). CDR1 is MGHRA and CDR2 is YSYEKL in the germline V gene. The V end lost 0 bases, the J end lost 6 bases, and 12 bases lay between the germline ends. The CDR3 contains 15 residues. CDR3 residues: CASSQEGNRANTIYF. Here the CDR3 DNA reads TGCGCCAGCAGCCAAGAGGGGAACAGGGCAAACACCATATATTTT.

The chain couples TRBV4-2 to TRBJ2-1, with 8 positions matching TRBD2. CDR3 length: 16 residues. Germline loops: CDR1 LGHNA, CDR2 YNFKEQ. The junction had 2 bases not matched to a gene; V was cut back by 1 base and J by 0 bases. The CDR3 protein is CASSQAGLVSYNEQFF. The DNA for the CDR3 is TGTGCCAGCAGCCAAGCGGGACTAGTCTCCTACAATGAGCAGTTCTTC.

CDR3 in amino acids: CASTSRGKGNTGELFF. The CDR3 DNA reads as TGTGCCAGTACCTCCAGGGGGAAAGGGAACACCGGGGAGCTGTTTTTT. The rearrangement links TRBV19 to TRBJ2-2, with TRBD1 identical over 7 bases. The CDR3 extends over 16 amino acids. Germline CDR1 is LNHDA and CDR2 is SQIVND (reference sequence). V dropped 7 bases and J dropped 1; count of bases not matched to a gene: 9.

The V gene is TRBV7-9, the J gene TRBJ1-2, with D possibly TRBD1 on 6 matching bases. With 4 bases removed from V and 5 bases from J, the gap between germline ends came to 20 bases. This CDR3 has 16 amino acids. From germline, CDR1 is SEHNR and CDR2 FQNEAQ (reference sequence). The CDR3 loop reads CASSSTLQGMVYGYTF. The CDR3 DNA sequence: TGTGCCAGCAGCTCGACTTTACAGGGAATGGTTTATGGCTACACCTTC.

This chain uses TRBV7-3 with TRBJ1-2; D gene unclear. V dropped 5 bases and J dropped 2 bases, with 9 bases sitting between them. This CDR3 is 13 amino acids long. Per the germline V gene, CDR1 is SGHTA and CDR2 is FQGTGA. The DNA for the CDR3 is TGTGCCAGCAGCGCCTTACTAAACTATGGCTACACCTTC. This sequence encodes CASSALLNYGYTF. The full variable domain, with the rest looked up from reference TRBV7-3 and TRBJ1-2, is GAGVSQTPSNKVTEKGKYVELRCDPISGHTALYWYRQSLGQGPEFLIYFQGTGAADDSGLPNDRFFAVRPEGSVSTLKIQRTERGDSAVYLCASSALLNYGYTFGSGTRLTVV.

The V call is TRBV4-1, the J call TRBJ1-1; a possible D gene is TRBD1 (5 bases). There are 15 residues in the CDR3. Germline V gene data show CDR1 as MGHRA and CDR2 as YSYEKL. With 1 base removed from V and 6 bases from J, the gap between germline ends came to 15 bases. The DNA for the CDR3 is TGCGCCAGCAGCCAAGTGGGACTTTACGGCGCTGAAGCTTTCTTT. It specifies CASSQVGLYGAEAFF.

This clone has just one count. The genes are TRBV6-5 and TRBJ1-3; TRBD1 might be the D (5 bases). Germline loops: CDR1 MNHEY, CDR2 SVGAGI. V dropped 6 bases and J dropped 4 bases, with 16 bases sitting between them. This CDR3 comprises 15 residues. The CDR3 sequence is CASSGGVLSGNTIYF. Here the CDR3 DNA reads TGTGCCAGCAGCGGAGGGGTTTTGTCCGGAAACACCATATATTTT.

The chain is built from TRBV7-3 and TRBJ2-1, with 9 positions matching TRBD2. The germline V gene encodes CDR1 SGHTA and CDR2 FQGTGA. CDR3 length: 16 residues. V shed 7 bases, J shed 6 bases, and the junction held 13 bases outside the gene matches. The CDR3 region is CASTLFHGREGNEQFF. CDR3 sequence (DNA): TGTGCCAGCACGCTTTTCCATGGGCGGGAGGGCAATGAGCAGTTCTTC. Full variable domain (outside the CDR3, taken from reference TRBV7-3 and TRBJ2-1): GAGVSQTPSNKVTEKGKYVELRCDPISGHTALYWYRQSLGQGPEFLIYFQGTGAADDSGLPNDRFFAVRPEGSVSTLKIQRTERGDSAVYLCASTLFHGREGNEQFFGPGTRLTVL.

The CDR3 region is CASSLYLGWTQGYNEQFF. In DNA, the CDR3 is TGCGCCAGCAGCTTGTATCTTGGGTGGACACAAGGATACAATGAGCAGTTCTTC. V usage is TRBV5-1 and J usage is TRBJ2-1; D is possibly TRBD1 (5 bases). The CDR3 has 18 amino acids. CDR1 and CDR2 (germline): SGHRS, YFSETQ. V was clipped by 1 base and J by 4 bases, with 21 bases between them.

CDR3 amino acids: CASSLDGGWGELFF. CDR3 DNA: TGTGCCAGCAGCTTAGACGGGGGTTGGGGGGAGCTGTTTTTT. V and J are TRBV11-2 and TRBJ2-2, with D perhaps matching TRBD2 (6 bases). Germline lookup yields CDR1 SGHAT and CDR2 FQNNGV. V lost 0 bases and J lost 8, with 10 bases in between. The CDR3 loop spans 14 amino acids.

J is TRBJ1-5 and V is TRBV6-2 or TRBV6-3, with 8 bases identical to TRBD1. V was pared by 6 bases and J by 2 bases, with 15 bases of the junction left unmatched. This CDR3 spans 18 amino acids. Germline V CDR1 and CDR2: MNHEY, SVGEGT. The CDR3 loop reads CASSNRDRLVYGNQPQHF. CDR3 DNA: TGTGCCAGCAGCAACCGGGACAGGTTAGTTTATGGCAATCAGCCCCAGCATTTT.

The V and J genes are TRBV29-1 and TRBJ2-1; 7 positions match TRBD1. V lost 6 bases and J lost 8; bases outside the gene matches: 28. CDR3 size: 19 residues. From germline, CDR1 is SQVTM and CDR2 ANQGSEA. Here the CDR3 DNA reads TGCAGCGTCGCTACCCGACAGGGTGGACAGTCCTACGGGCCCGATGAGCAGTTCTTC. Protein: CSVATRQGGQSYGPDEQFF.

This chain links TRBV6-6 with TRBJ2-3; maybe TRBD1 (5 bases). Germline CDR1 MNHNY, CDR2 SVGAGI (reference sequence). V was cut by 7 bases and J by 5 bases, with 10 bases left in between. The length of the CDR3 is 12 residues. CDR3 loop: CASTGPGDTQYF. The CDR3 coding sequence is TGTGCCAGCACAGGGCCCGGAGATACGCAGTATTTT.

V gene TRBV2 combines with J gene TRBJ2-7; TRBD1 might be the D (6 bases). The germline gives CDR1 SNHLY, CDR2 FYNNEI. CDR3 length equals 11 residues. Trimming took 7 bases from V and 4 from J, leaving 8 bases between them. As DNA, the CDR3 is TGTGCCAGCATTGACAGGTACGAGCAGTACTTC. It specifies CASIDRYEQYF.

This clone was observed a handful of times. V usage is TRBV5-5 and J usage is TRBJ2-7; TRBD1 aligns across 7 bases. The ends lost 7 bases at V and 2 bases at J; junction bases unmatched: 3. The CDR3 runs 12 residues. Germline lookup yields CDR1 SGHKS and CDR2 YYEKEE (reference sequence). CDR3 amino acids: CASSQGAYEQYF. The CDR3 DNA sequence: TGTGCCAGCTCCCAGGGGGCCTACGAGCAGTACTTC.

The CDR3 region is CASSSGAGGPHRDTQYF. The CDR3 coding sequence is TGTGCCAGCAGCTCAGGAGCAGGTGGGCCGCACAGGGATACGCAGTATTTT. This sequence joins TRBV2 and TRBJ2-3; weak D call: TRBD1 (5 bases). This CDR3 has 17 residues. V lost 6 bases to trimming and J lost 6 bases, with 25 bases between them. CDR1 SNHLY and CDR2 FYNNEI come from the germline V gene. The variable domain in full, with the rest retrieved from reference TRBV2 and TRBJ2-3, is EPEVTQTPSHQVTQMGQEVILRCVPISNHLYFYWYRQILGQKVEFLVSFYNNEISEKSEIFDDQFSVERPDGSNFTLKIRSTKLEDSAMYFCASSSGAGGPHRDTQYFGPGTRLTVL.

This clone counts as medium-sized (0.01 to 0.1%). This rearrangement joins TRBV4-1 to TRBJ2-1, with a tentative D call TRBD2 (5 bases). Germline CDR1 reads MGHRA; CDR2 reads YSYEKL. The CDR3 sequence is 13 residues long. V lost 0 bases and J lost 15, with 15 bases in between. CDR3 sequence: CASSQDPGLQVFF. CDR3 sequence (DNA): TGCGCCAGCAGCCAAGATCCTGGACTCCAGGTGTTCTTC.

V gene TRBV7-8 combines with J gene TRBJ1-1; 9 bases line up with TRBD1. V was pared by 3 bases and J by 1 base, with 9 bases of the junction left unmatched. The CDR3 sequence is 17 residues long. Per the germline V gene, CDR1 is SGHVS and CDR2 is FQNEAQ. The CDR3 DNA sequence: TGTGCCAGCAGCTTGCCAACAGGACAGGGGCCGAACACTGAAGCTTTCTTT. Translation gives CASSLPTGQGPNTEAFF.

The rearrangement links TRBV6-4 to TRBJ2-7, with 11 bases matching TRBD1. In germline, CDR1 is MRHNA, CDR2 SNTAGT. The J segment lost 6 bases and the V segment lost 6 bases, leaving 10 bases of the junction unmatched. This CDR3 has 15 residues. CDR3 in amino acids: CASRTGTGGLCEQYV. The DNA of the CDR3 is TGTGCCAGCAGGACCGGGACAGGGGGACTTTGCGAGCAGTACGTC.

This clone showed up just a few times. This chain links TRBV6-2 or TRBV6-3 with TRBJ2-1; 9 bases map to TRBD1. The CDR3 sequence is 16 residues long. CDR1 and CDR2 from the germline V gene are MNHEY and SVGEGT. V dropped 4 bases and J dropped 3; count of bases not matched to a gene: 7. The DNA of the CDR3 is TGTGCCAGCAGTTCCAATCCGGGACAGGGCTACAATGAGCAGTTCTTC. Translated: CASSSNPGQGYNEQFF.